The 8 T cell receptor beta chains below all came from one sample that was sequenced in a study of beta chain features in type 1 diabetes. No antigen is known for these receptors. Study-wide findings and caveats: Among all four CD4+ subsets, Type 1 diabetes patients had TCRB CDR3s that were moderately but significantly shorter.

What was sequenced were expressed TCRB transcripts, since all of the isolated RNA had been reverse transcribed. Here immunoSEQ multiplex PCR was the method, and the copy in TCRdb shows in-frame clones only, minus some. The profile shows about 150,000 clones, 8.5% to 10% of them singletons. Sample: central memory CD4+ T cells from blood. Receptors were obtained from a woman aged 25 to 45 with type 1 diabetes.

The table lists this clone with a few counts. The chain uses TRBV7-9 and TRBJ2-5; 8 positions agree with TRBD1. CDR1 SEHNR and CDR2 FQNEAQ come from the germline V gene (reference sequence). Unmatched junction bases numbered 3, after V lost 1 base and J lost 2 bases. The CDR3 consists of 15 residues. CDR3 sequence reads: CASSLGGQGQETQYF. For the CDR3, the DNA is TGTGCCAGCAGCTTAGGTGGACAGGGACAAGAGACCCAGTACTTC.

This clone was detected a few times. The V call is TRBV25-1, the J call TRBJ1-4; 7 nucleotides match TRBD1. CDR1 is MGHDK and CDR2 is SYGVNS in the germline V gene. V lost 8 bases, J lost 0 bases, and 6 bases stayed unmatched. This CDR3 contains 15 residues. The CDR3 DNA reads TGTGCCAGCGGGGGACAGTTCCCAACTAATGAAAAACTGTTTTTT. It encodes CASGGQFPTNEKLFF.

The chain recombines TRBV5-1 with TRBJ2-5; tentative D call: TRBD1 (8 bases). The germline gives CDR1 SGHRS, CDR2 YFSETQ. V was pared by 0 bases and J by 4 bases, with 16 bases between. This CDR3 has 16 amino acids. The CDR3 nucleotides are TGCGCCAGCAGCTTGGCCGCGACAGGGGAGGGAGAGACCCAGTACTTC. It yields the protein CASSLAATGEGETQYF. The complete variable domain, with remaining parts taken from reference TRBV5-1 and TRBJ2-5, reads KAGVTQTPRYLIKTRGQQVTLSCSPISGHRSVSWYQQTPGQGLQFLFEYFSETQRNKGNFPGRFSGRQFSNSRSEMNVSTLELGDSALYLCASSLAATGEGETQYFGPGTRLLVL.

V and J are TRBV14 and TRBJ2-5; 8 bases map to TRBD2. The germline gives CDR1 SGHDN, CDR2 FVKESK. J gave up 2 bases and V 4 bases, and 9 bases lay outside the gene matches. The CDR3 has 16 residues. CDR3 residues: CASSRAGAGIQETQYF. CDR3 DNA: TGTGCCAGCAGCCGAGCGGGAGCGGGGATACAAGAGACCCAGTACTTC.

The chain links TRBV7-2 to TRBJ2-7; no firm D call. Germline V gene data show CDR1 as SGHTA and CDR2 as FQGNSA. V was clipped by 3 bases and J by 1 base, with 10 bases between them. The CDR3 contains 14 residues. CDR3 protein: CASSFGPGSYEQYF. The CDR3 nucleotides read TGTGCCAGCAGCTTCGGTCCAGGATCCTACGAGCAGTACTTC.

The J gene is TRBJ1-1, the V gene TRBV6-6; D not resolved. Trimming left V 7 bases short and J 4 bases short, with 13 bases between. Germline lookup yields CDR1 MNHNY and CDR2 SVGAGI (reference sequence). The CDR3 loop spans 13 amino acids. CDR3: CASKPAGFTEAFF. The CDR3 DNA follows: TGTGCCAGCAAACCCGCGGGGTTCACTGAAGCTTTCTTT.

This clone was counted a few times. V and J are TRBV4-3 and TRBJ2-7; TRBD2 matches 11 bases. J was trimmed by 4 bases and V by 4 bases; bases with no gene match: 6. The CDR3 runs to 15 residues. The V gene's germline CDR1 is LGHNA and CDR2 YSLEER. The CDR3 loop is CASSPTGLAEYEQYF. The DNA for the CDR3 is TGCGCCAGCAGCCCCACGGGACTAGCGGAATACGAGCAGTACTTC.

This chain links TRBV7-9 with TRBJ2-7; the match to TRBD1 covers 12 bases. This CDR3 has 14 amino acids. In germline, CDR1 is SEHNR, CDR2 FQNEAQ (reference sequence). J lost 5 bases, V lost 5 bases, and 4 bases had no gene match. The CDR3 DNA sequence: TGTGCCAGCAGCCTAGGGACAGGGGGCCACGAGCAGTACTTC. As protein: CASSLGTGGHEQYF.